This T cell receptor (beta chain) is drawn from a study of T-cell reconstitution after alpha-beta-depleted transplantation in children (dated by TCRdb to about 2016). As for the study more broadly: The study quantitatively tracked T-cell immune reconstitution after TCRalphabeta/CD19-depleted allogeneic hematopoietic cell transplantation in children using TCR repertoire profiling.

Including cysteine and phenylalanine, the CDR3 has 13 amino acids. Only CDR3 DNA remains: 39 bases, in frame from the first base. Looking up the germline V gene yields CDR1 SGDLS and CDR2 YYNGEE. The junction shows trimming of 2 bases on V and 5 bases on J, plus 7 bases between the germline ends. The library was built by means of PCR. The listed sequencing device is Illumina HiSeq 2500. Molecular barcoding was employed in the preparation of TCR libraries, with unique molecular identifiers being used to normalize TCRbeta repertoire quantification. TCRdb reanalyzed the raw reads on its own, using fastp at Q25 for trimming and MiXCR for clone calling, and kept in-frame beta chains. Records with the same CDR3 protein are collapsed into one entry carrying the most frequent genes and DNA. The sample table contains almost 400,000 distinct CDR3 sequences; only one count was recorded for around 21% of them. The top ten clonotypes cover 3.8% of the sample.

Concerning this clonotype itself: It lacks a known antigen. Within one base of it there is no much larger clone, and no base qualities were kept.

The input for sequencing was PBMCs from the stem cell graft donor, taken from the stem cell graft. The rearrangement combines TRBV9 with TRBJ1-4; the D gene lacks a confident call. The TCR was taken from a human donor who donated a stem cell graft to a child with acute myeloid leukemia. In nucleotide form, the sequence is TGTGCCAGCAGCGTCGGACTGAATGAAAAACTGTTTTTT. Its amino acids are CASSVGLNEKLFF.